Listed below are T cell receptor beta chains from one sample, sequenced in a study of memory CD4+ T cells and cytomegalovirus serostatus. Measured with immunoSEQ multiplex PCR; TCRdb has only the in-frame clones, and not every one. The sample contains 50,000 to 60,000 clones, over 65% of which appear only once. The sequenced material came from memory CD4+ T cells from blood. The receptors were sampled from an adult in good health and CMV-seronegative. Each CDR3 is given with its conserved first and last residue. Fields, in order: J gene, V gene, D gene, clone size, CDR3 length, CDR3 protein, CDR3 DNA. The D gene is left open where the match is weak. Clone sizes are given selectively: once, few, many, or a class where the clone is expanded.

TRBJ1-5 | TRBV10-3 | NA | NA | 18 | CAIRRRNRTLCSNQPQHF | TGTGCCATCAGAAGAAGGAACAGGACCCTTTGTAGCAATCAGCCCCAGCATTTT
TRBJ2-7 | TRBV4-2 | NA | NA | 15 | CASSQEERAAGEQYF | TGTGCCAGCAGCCAAGAAGAGCGGGCAGCAGGCGAGCAGTACTTC
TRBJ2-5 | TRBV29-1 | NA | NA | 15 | CSVGQGGFSQETQYF | TGCAGCGTTGGCCAGGGGGGTTTTTCTCAAGAGACCCAGTACTTC
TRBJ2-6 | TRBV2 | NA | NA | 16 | CASSDLGQPGANVLTF | TGTGCCAGCAGTGACCTAGGACAGCCTGGGGCCAACGTCCTGACTTTC
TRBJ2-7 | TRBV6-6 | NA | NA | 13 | CATARDVSYEQYF | TGTGCCACCGCGCGAGACGTCTCCTACGAGCAGTACTTC
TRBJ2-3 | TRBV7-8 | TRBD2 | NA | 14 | CASSLVVAGDTQYF | TGTGCCAGCAGCTTAGTCGTAGCGGGGGATACGCAGTATTTT
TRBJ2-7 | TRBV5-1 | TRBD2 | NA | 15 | CASSLGLAGAYEQYF | TGCGCCAGCAGCCTTGGACTAGCGGGGGCCTACGAGCAGTACTTC
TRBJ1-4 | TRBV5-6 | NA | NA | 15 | CASSFRTATNEKLFF | TGTGCCAGCAGCTTCCGGACAGCAACTAATGAAAAACTGTTTTTT
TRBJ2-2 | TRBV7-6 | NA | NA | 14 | CASSLVGEKGELFF | TGTGCCAGCAGCTTAGTAGGGGAGAAGGGGGAGCTGTTTTTT
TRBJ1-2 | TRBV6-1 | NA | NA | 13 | CASSEGGGDGYTF | TGTGCCAGCAGTGAGGGAGGAGGCGATGGCTACACCTTC
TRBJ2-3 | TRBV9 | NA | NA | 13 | CASSVGGTDTQYF | TGTGCCAGCAGCGTAGGGGGCACAGATACGCAGTATTTT
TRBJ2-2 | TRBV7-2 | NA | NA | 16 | CASSSAGASWGGELFF | TGTGCCAGCAGCTCCGCCGGGGCTAGCTGGGGCGGGGAGCTGTTTTTT
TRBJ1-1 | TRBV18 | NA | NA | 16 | CASSPGAGAQNTEAFF | TGTGCCAGCTCACCAGGGGCAGGGGCCCAGAACACTGAAGCTTTCTTT
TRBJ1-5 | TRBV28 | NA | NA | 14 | CASSSTGANQPQHF | TGTGCCAGCAGTTCGACAGGAGCGAATCAGCCCCAGCATTTT
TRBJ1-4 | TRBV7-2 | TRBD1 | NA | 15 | CASSWRRDSNEKLFF | TGTGCCAGCAGCTGGAGGCGGGACAGTAATGAAAAACTGTTTTTT
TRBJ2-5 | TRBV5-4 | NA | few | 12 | CASSLMGETQYF | TGTGCCAGCAGCTTGATGGGCGAGACCCAGTACTTC
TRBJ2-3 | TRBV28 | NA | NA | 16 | CASSTTRGWSTDTQYF | TGTGCCAGCAGTACCACAAGGGGGTGGAGCACAGATACGCAGTATTTT
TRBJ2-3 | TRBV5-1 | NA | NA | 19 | CASSSGLASRGFGTDTQYF | TGCGCCAGCAGCTCGGGGTTGGCATCCCGGGGGTTCGGCACAGATACGCAGTATTTT
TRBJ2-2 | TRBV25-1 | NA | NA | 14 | CASSGAGNTGELFF | TGTGCCAGCAGTGGGGCAGGGAACACCGGGGAGCTGTTTTTT
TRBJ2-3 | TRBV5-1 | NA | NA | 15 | CASSLAAFSTDTQYF | TGCGCCAGCAGCTTAGCGGCGTTTAGCACAGATACGCAGTATTTT
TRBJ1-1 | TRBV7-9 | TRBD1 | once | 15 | CASSSSWTGLPEAFF | TGTGCCAGCAGCTCATCTTGGACAGGGTTACCTGAAGCTTTCTTT
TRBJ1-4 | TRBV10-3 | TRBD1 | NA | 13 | CATQGQGGEKLFF | TGTGCCACGCAAGGACAGGGGGGTGAAAAACTGTTTTTT
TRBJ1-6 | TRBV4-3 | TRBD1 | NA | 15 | CASSQAQGDNSPLHF | TGCGCCAGCAGCCAAGCGCAGGGGGATAATTCACCCCTCCACTTT
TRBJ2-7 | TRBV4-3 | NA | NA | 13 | CASSQDLRYEQYF | TGCGCCAGCAGCCAAGATCTCAGATACGAGCAGTACTTC
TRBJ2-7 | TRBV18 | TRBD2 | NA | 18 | CASSLKAGRTPSPYEQYF | TGTGCCAGCTCACTCAAAGCGGGGCGGACGCCGAGTCCCTACGAGCAGTACTTC
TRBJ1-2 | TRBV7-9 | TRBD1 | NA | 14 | CASSYLGQDHGYTF | TGTGCCAGCAGCTACCTGGGACAGGATCATGGCTACACCTTC
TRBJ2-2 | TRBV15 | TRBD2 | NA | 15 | CATRGLAGMTGELFF | TGTGCCACCCGAGGACTAGCGGGGATGACCGGGGAGCTGTTTTTT
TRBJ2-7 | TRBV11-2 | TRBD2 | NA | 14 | CASSATSGGSEQYF | TGTGCCAGCAGCGCGACTAGCGGGGGGTCCGAGCAGTACTTC
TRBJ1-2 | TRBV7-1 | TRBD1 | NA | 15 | CASSLATGQTYGYTF | TGTGCCAGCAGCTTAGCGACGGGACAGACATATGGCTACACCTTC
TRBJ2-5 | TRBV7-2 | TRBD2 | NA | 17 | CASSLDASGGAVKTQYF | TGTGCCAGCAGCTTAGACGCTAGCGGGGGGGCAGTGAAGACCCAGTACTTC
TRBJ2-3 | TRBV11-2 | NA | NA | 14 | CASSRRGGQDTQYF | TGTGCCAGCAGCCGGAGGGGGGGGCAAGATACGCAGTATTTT
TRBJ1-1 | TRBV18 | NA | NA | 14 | CASSPLGWEAEAFF | TGTGCCAGCTCACCACTGGGCTGGGAGGCTGAAGCTTTCTTT
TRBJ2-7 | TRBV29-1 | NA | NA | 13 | CSVEKVRGREQYF | TGCAGCGTTGAAAAGGTCAGGGGACGCGAGCAGTACTTC
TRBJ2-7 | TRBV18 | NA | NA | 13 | CASSPARGYEQYF | TGTGCCAGCTCACCAGCGAGGGGCTACGAGCAGTACTTC
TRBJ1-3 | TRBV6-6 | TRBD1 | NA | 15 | CASKPTGTSGNTIYF | TGTGCCAGCAAACCGACAGGGACCTCTGGAAACACCATATATTTT
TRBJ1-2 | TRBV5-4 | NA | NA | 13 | CASSVPGGNGYTF | TGTGCCAGCAGCGTCCCGGGGGGGAATGGCTACACCTTC
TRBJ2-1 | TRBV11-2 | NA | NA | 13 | CASSLDRGGEQFF | TGTGCCAGCAGCTTAGATCGAGGGGGGGAGCAGTTCTTC
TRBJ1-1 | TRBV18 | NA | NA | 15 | CASSPPGLGSAEAFF | TGTGCCAGCTCACCACCGGGACTCGGTAGCGCTGAAGCTTTCTTT
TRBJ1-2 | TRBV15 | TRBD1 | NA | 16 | CATSRAGGSAAYGYTF | TGTGCCACCAGCAGGGCAGGGGGCAGCGCAGCTTATGGCTACACCTTC
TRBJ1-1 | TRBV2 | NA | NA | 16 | CASSLTRQAWIRGAFF | TGTGCCAGCAGCCTCACTCGACAGGCCTGGATTCGGGGGGCTTTCTTT
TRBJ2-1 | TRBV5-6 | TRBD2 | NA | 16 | CASSLVRGGSYNEQFF | TGTGCCAGCAGCTTGGTTCGCGGGGGCTCCTACAATGAGCAGTTCTTC
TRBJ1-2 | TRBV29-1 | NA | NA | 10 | CSVSEGGYTF | TGCAGCGTCAGCGAGGGGGGCTACACCTTC
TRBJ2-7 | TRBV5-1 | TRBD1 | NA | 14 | CASSSSGGSHEQYF | TGCGCCAGCAGCTCTTCAGGGGGCTCCCACGAGCAGTACTTC
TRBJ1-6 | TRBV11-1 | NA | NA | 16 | CASSFLSSSYNSPLHF | TGTGCCAGCAGCTTCCTGTCTAGCTCCTATAATTCACCCCTCCACTTT